These 11 T cell receptor beta chains were sequenced from one sample in a study of blood T cell repertoires in COVID-19. Using immunoSEQ multiplex PCR, the repertoire was profiled, and TCRdb retains in-frame clones only, with some absent. The data contain a few hundred thousand clones, 70% to 90% of them singletons. The specimen sequenced was peripheral blood. These receptors came from a man aged 55 to 70 with acute or convalescent COVID-19.

J is TRBJ2-1 and V is TRBV6-1; tentatively, D is TRBD2 (6 bases). V lost 3 bases to trimming and J lost 5 bases, with 17 bases between them. CDR3 length: 16 amino acids. CDR1 and CDR2 from the germline V gene are MNHNS and SASEGT. CDR3 residues: CASSDLAGKADNEQFF. CDR3 coding DNA: TGTGCCAGCAGTGACCTTGCGGGAAAGGCCGACAATGAGCAGTTCTTC.

V gene TRBV28 combines with J gene TRBJ1-5; 7 bases fit TRBD1. The CDR3 loop spans 15 amino acids. Germline CDR1 MDHEN, CDR2 SYDVKM. Trimming removed 2 bases from V and 10 bases from J; junction bases left unmatched: 11. The CDR3 here is CASSLTGEYWRPQHF. The CDR3 DNA follows: TGTGCCAGCAGTTTAACAGGGGAGTATTGGCGTCCCCAGCATTTT.

In this sample, this clone turned up a few times. The CDR3 DNA sequence: TGTGCCAGCAGTGACGGCGGGTTAGGGGAGACCCAGTACTTC. This gives the protein CASSDGGLGETQYF. V usage is TRBV2 and J usage is TRBJ2-5; weak D call: TRBD2 (5 bases). Trimming took 3 bases from V and 5 from J, leaving 13 bases between them. This CDR3 contains 14 residues. CDR1 and CDR2 from the germline V gene are SNHLY and FYNNEI.

The J gene is TRBJ1-2, the V gene TRBV28, with D perhaps TRBD1 (6 bases). Germline V lookup: CDR1 MDHEN, CDR2 SYDVKM. CDR3 length equals 12 residues. V lost 4 bases and J lost 8, with 11 bases in between. The CDR3: CASSSRGLGYTF. As DNA, the CDR3 is TGTGCCAGCAGTTCCAGGGGATTAGGCTACACCTTC.

CDR3: CASSLNPETQYF. The CDR3, as DNA: TGTGCCAGCAGCTTAAATCCCGAGACCCAGTACTTC. The V gene is TRBV9, the J gene TRBJ2-5; no clear D gene. CDR1 is SGDLS and CDR2 is YYNGEE in the germline V gene. V lost 4 bases and J 5 bases, leaving 9 bases between the germline ends. The CDR3 has 12 amino acids.

J is TRBJ1-2 and V is TRBV10-3; 8 bases agree with TRBD1. With V trimmed by 2 bases and J by 7 bases, 6 bases remained unmatched. Looked up from germline, CDR1 is ENHRY and CDR2 is SYGVKD. This CDR3 contains 14 residues. CDR3: CAISEGTGGRGYTF. CDR3 DNA: TGTGCCATCAGTGAGGGGACAGGTGGTCGTGGCTACACCTTC.

CDR3 loop: CASSIVQAATEAFF. As DNA, the CDR3 is TGTGCCAGTAGTATCGTACAGGCGGCCACTGAAGCTTTCTTT. The chain employs TRBV19 and TRBJ1-1; perhaps TRBD1 as D (5 bases). V was pared by 3 bases and J by 4 bases, with 12 bases between. The CDR3 extends over 14 amino acids. Germline loops: CDR1 LNHDA, CDR2 SQIVND (reference sequence).

V is TRBV6-6 and J is TRBJ1-1, with D perhaps TRBD1 (6 bases). CDR1 MNHNY and CDR2 SVGAGI come from the germline V gene (reference sequence). Trimming shortened V by 5 bases and J by 1 base, and 14 bases separated the two germline ends. The CDR3 is 15 residues long. The CDR3 region has the DNA TGTGCCAGCAGTCAAATTGGGGGACAGAACACTGAAGCTTTCTTT. Translating it yields CASSQIGGQNTEAFF.

This clone was detected only once. The chain joins TRBV4-3 to TRBJ1-1; D unclear. Germline V gene data show CDR1 as LGHNA and CDR2 as YSLEER. Trimming cost V 0 bases and J 1 base, with 9 bases left between them. The CDR3 length is 15 residues. The CDR3 region is CASSQDRLGNTEAFF. CDR3 coding DNA: TGCGCCAGCAGCCAAGATAGGCTAGGGAACACTGAAGCTTTCTTT.

The chain employs TRBV19 and TRBJ2-4; TRBD1 aligns across 8 bases. Germline V gene data show CDR1 as LNHDA and CDR2 as SQIVND (reference sequence). The V and J ends lost 7 bases and 0 bases, in that order; junction bases with no gene match: 2. The CDR3 consists of 14 residues. The CDR3 nucleotides read TGTGCCAGTAAGGACAGGGCAGCCAAAAACATTCAGTACTTC. It yields the protein CASKDRAAKNIQYF.

The rearrangement joins TRBV7-2 to TRBJ2-3; 7 bases line up with TRBD1. The CDR3 contains 16 residues. Germline V gene data show CDR1 as SGHTA and CDR2 as FQGNSA. J gave up 0 bases and V 5 bases, and 8 bases lay outside the gene matches. As DNA, the CDR3 is TGTGCCAGCAGCGCGAGACAGGGTACTAGCACAGATACGCAGTATTTT. Its translation: CASSARQGTSTDTQYF. Using reference TRBV7-2 and TRBJ2-3 for the parts outside the CDR3, the full variable domain is GAGVSQSPSNKVTEKGKDVELRCDPISGHTALYWYRQSLGQGLEFLIYFQGNSAPDKSGLPSDRFSAERTGGSVSTLTIQRTQQEDSAVYLCASSARQGTSTDTQYFGPGTRLTVL.